Presented here are 14 T cell receptor beta chains from one specimen sequenced in a study of cytotoxic CD8 clonotypes in ibrutinib-treated CLL. Clones were read by immunoSEQ multiplex PCR, and TCRdb kept only the in-frame ones, dropping some. The sample includes about 120,000 clones, roughly 57% of them seen just once. The sequencing here drew on PBMCs, taken after 24 months of ibrutinib treatment. The receptors stem from a human donor with chronic lymphocytic leukemia.

This chain joins TRBV30 and TRBJ2-7; TRBD1 is a possible D gene (7 bases). V lost 6 bases and J 3 bases, leaving 15 bases between the germline ends. The germline V gene has CDR1 GTSNPN and CDR2 SVGIG (reference sequence). The CDR3 has 13 residues. CDR3 protein: CACPGAGGYEQYF. CDR3 DNA sequence: TGTGCCTGCCCGGGGGCAGGGGGCTACGAGCAGTACTTC.

The genes are TRBV5-6 and TRBJ1-1; D is undetermined. Per germline, CDR1 SGHDT and CDR2 YYEEEE. Deletions cut 1 base from V and 5 bases from J, with 9 bases between. The CDR3 totals 13 residues. CDR3 residues: CASSLQLGTEAFF. Written as DNA, the CDR3 is TGTGCCAGCAGCTTGCAGCTGGGGACTGAAGCTTTCTTT.

The chain uses TRBV5-1 and TRBJ2-3; D possibly corresponds to TRBD1 (7 bases). V dropped 6 bases and J dropped 1 base, with 12 bases sitting between them. Germline-derived CDR1 and CDR2 are SGHRS and YFSETQ. The CDR3 runs to 14 residues. CDR3 sequence (DNA): TGCGCCAGCACGGAGGGGGCTGGCACAGATACGCAGTATTTT. Protein: CASTEGAGTDTQYF.

The gene calls are TRBV10-2 and TRBJ2-5, with D perhaps TRBD1 (6 bases). This CDR3 comprises 13 residues. Trimming pared 7 bases from V and 5 bases from J, leaving 14 bases between. Germline V gives CDR1 WSHSY, CDR2 SAAADI. CDR3 DNA sequence: TGCGCCAGCAAGGTACAGGGACGCGAGACCCAGTACTTC. It encodes CASKVQGRETQYF.

This clone has only a few counts. The rearrangement joins TRBV9 to TRBJ2-7; D is undetermined. CDR3 size: 14 residues. Looked up from germline, CDR1 is SGDLS and CDR2 is YYNGEE. V lost 0 bases to trimming and J lost 5 bases, with 12 bases between them. CDR3 loop: CASSVGFWSDEQYF. In nucleotides, the CDR3 is TGTGCCAGCAGCGTAGGATTTTGGAGCGACGAGCAGTACTTC.

J is TRBJ1-5 and V is TRBV23-1; 9 bases align to TRBD1. TRBV23-1 is an ORF, with its function uncertain. The CDR3 length is 16 residues. The ends lost 3 bases at V and 2 bases at J; junction bases unmatched: 5. The CDR3 protein is CASSHPQGAGNQPQHF. The CDR3, as DNA: TGCGCCAGCAGTCACCCACAGGGGGCGGGCAATCAGCCCCAGCATTTT.

The chain is built from TRBV30 and TRBJ2-1; no firm D call. Germline lookup yields CDR1 GTSNPN and CDR2 SVGIG (reference sequence). Trimming removed 0 bases from V and 6 bases from J, with 9 bases in between. This CDR3 is built from 13 residues. The chain's CDR3 is CAWSVMATNEQFF. The CDR3 region has the DNA TGTGCCTGGAGTGTAATGGCGACCAATGAGCAGTTCTTC.

This clone has just a few counts. The V and J genes are TRBV12-5 and TRBJ1-5, with D possibly TRBD1 on 5 matching bases. CDR3 length: 16 amino acids. CDR1 is LGHNT and CDR2 is FRNRAP in the germline V gene. Between the trimmed V and J ends, which lost 3 bases and 0 bases, there was a span of 12 bases. The DNA of the CDR3 is TGTGCTAGTGGTTTAATCCAGGGAAATAGCAATCAGCCCCAGCATTTT. Amino acids: CASGLIQGNSNQPQHF.

This chain joins TRBV9 and TRBJ2-4; 7 nucleotides agree with TRBD2. Germline-derived CDR1 and CDR2 are SGDLS and YYNGEE. V lost 0 bases and J lost 6; bases outside the gene matches: 6. This CDR3 is 15 amino acids long. In DNA, the CDR3 is TGTGCCAGCAGCGTAGCTTTCGGGGGGTCAAACATTCAGTACTTC. Translated, it gives CASSVAFGGSNIQYF.

The chain is built from TRBV7-3 and TRBJ2-2; a possible D gene is TRBD2 (5 bases). This CDR3 comprises 17 residues. The germline CDR1 and CDR2 sequences are SGHTA and FQGTGA. V was shortened by 0 bases and J by 0 bases, with 11 bases between the two germline ends. CDR3 nucleotide sequence: TGTGCCAGCAGCTTAACCGGCGGGTCTACGAACACCGGGGAGCTGTTTTTT. It is translated as CASSLTGGSTNTGELFF.

V is TRBV10-1 and J is TRBJ2-7, with D uncertain. CDR1 and CDR2 from the germline V gene are WNHNN and SYGVQD (reference sequence). The CDR3 contains 13 residues. V dropped 0 bases and J dropped 7 bases, with 10 bases sitting between them. The CDR3 bases are TGCGCCAGCAGTGAGTCCCTTGTGGGGGAGCAGTACTTC. Its translation is CASSESLVGEQYF.

The gene calls are TRBV5-6 and TRBJ1-1; tentative D call: TRBD1 (5 bases). Germline-derived CDR1 and CDR2 are SGHDT and YYEEEE. Trimming removed 3 bases at V and 0 bases at J, with 9 bases between. This CDR3 spans 14 amino acids. In nucleotides, the CDR3 is TGTGCCAGCAGCTGGGGACTGATGAACACTGAAGCTTTCTTT. It codes for CASSWGLMNTEAFF.

J is TRBJ2-7 and V is TRBV6-1; no clear D. Per the germline V gene, CDR1 is MNHNS and CDR2 is SASEGT. The length of the CDR3 is 11 residues. V dropped 1 base and J dropped 8 bases, with 6 bases sitting between them. The CDR3 DNA reads TGTGCCAGCAGTGAAGTAGCCAAGCAGTACTTC. Translation gives CASSEVAKQYF.

The chain combines TRBV7-3 with TRBJ2-5, with a possible D match to TRBD1 (5 bases). V was pared by 3 bases and J by 5 bases, with 10 bases between. CDR3 length equals 13 residues. Germline V lookup: CDR1 SGHTA, CDR2 FQGTGA. The CDR3 DNA reads TGTGCCAGCAGCTTTGGGGCCCGGGAGACCCAGTACTTC. Translating gives CASSFGARETQYF.